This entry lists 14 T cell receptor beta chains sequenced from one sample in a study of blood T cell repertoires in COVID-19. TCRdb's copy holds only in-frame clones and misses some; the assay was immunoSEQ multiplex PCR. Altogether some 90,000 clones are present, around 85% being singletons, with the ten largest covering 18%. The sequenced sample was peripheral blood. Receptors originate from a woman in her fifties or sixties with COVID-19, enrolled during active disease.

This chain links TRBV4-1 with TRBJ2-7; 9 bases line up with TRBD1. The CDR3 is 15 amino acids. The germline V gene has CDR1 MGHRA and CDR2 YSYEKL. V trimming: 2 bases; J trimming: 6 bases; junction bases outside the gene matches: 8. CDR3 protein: CASSQTGGARVEQYF. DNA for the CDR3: TGCGCCAGCAGCCAAACAGGGGGCGCGAGGGTCGAGCAGTACTTC.

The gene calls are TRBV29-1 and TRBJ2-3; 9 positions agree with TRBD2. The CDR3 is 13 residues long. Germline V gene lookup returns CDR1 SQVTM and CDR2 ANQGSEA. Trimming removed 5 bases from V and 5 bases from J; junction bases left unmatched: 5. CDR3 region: CSVSDSGGDTQYF. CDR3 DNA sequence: TGCAGCGTTTCTGATAGCGGGGGAGATACGCAGTATTTT.

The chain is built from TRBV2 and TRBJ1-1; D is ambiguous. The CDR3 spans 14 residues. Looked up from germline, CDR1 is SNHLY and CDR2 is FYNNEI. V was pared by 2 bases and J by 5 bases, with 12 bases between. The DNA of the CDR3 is TGTGCCAGCAGTGAAATGACGGGTGGAACTGAAGCTTTCTTT. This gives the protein CASSEMTGGTEAFF.

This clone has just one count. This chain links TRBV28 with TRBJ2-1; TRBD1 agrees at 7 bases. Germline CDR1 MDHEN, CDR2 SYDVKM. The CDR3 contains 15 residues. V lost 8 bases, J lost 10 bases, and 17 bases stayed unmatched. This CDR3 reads CASREGGVSTREQFF. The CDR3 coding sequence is TGTGCCAGCCGAGAAGGGGGCGTCTCAACAAGGGAGCAGTTCTTC.

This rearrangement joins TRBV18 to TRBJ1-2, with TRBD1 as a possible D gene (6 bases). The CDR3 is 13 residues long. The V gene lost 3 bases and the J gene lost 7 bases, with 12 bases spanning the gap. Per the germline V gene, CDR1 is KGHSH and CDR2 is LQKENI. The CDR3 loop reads CASSPMGASGYTF. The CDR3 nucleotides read TGTGCCAGCTCACCTATGGGGGCATCTGGCTACACCTTC.

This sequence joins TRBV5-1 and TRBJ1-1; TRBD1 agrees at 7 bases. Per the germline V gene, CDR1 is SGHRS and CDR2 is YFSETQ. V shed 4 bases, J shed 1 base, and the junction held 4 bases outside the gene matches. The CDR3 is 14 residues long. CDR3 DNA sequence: TGCGCCAGCAGCATAGGGACAGCGAACACTGAAGCTTTCTTT. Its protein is CASSIGTANTEAFF.

This CDR3 is CAISEPSGANVLTF. The CDR3 bases are TGTGCCATCAGTGAGCCCTCCGGGGCCAACGTCCTGACTTTC. The chain joins TRBV10-3 to TRBJ2-6; no clear D. Germline assignment: CDR1 ENHRY and CDR2 SYGVKD. The CDR3 consists of 14 residues. V was pared by 2 bases and J by 4 bases, with 6 bases between.

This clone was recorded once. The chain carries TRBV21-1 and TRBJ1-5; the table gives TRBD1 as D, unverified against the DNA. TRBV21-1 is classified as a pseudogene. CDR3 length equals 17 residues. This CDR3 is CASSVRSRGGRVQPQHF. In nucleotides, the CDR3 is TGTGCCAGCAGCGTTAGGAGCAGAGGGGGCAGGGTTCAGCCCCAGCATTTT.

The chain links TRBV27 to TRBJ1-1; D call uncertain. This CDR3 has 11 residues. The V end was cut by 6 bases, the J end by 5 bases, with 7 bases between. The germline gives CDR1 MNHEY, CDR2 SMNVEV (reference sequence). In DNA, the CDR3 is TGTGCCAGCAGGGAGATGACTGAAGCTTTCTTT. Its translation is CASREMTEAFF.

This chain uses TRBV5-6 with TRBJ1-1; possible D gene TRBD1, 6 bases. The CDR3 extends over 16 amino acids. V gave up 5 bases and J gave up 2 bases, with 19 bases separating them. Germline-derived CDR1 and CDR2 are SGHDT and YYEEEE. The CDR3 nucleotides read TGTGCCAGCAGGAAGCTTATTCAGGGGTTCAACACTGAAGCTTTCTTT. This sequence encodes CASRKLIQGFNTEAFF. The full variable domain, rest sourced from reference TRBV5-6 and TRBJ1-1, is DAGVTQSPTHLIKTRGQQVTLRCSPKSGHDTVSWYQQALGQGPQFIFQYYEEEERQRGNFPDRFSGHQFPNYSSELNVNALLLGDSALYLCASRKLIQGFNTEAFFGQGTRLTVV.

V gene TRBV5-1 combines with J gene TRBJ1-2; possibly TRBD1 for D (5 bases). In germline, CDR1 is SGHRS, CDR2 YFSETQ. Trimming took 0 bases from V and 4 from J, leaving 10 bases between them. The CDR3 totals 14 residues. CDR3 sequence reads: CASSLADSGYGYTF. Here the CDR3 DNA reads TGCGCCAGCAGCTTGGCCGACAGTGGCTATGGCTACACCTTC.

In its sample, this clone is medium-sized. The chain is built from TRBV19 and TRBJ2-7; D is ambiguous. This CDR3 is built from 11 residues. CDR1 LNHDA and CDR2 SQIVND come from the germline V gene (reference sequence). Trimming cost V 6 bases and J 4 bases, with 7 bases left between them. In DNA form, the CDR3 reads TGTGCCAGTAGCCACAGATACGAGCAGTACTTC. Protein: CASSHRYEQYF.

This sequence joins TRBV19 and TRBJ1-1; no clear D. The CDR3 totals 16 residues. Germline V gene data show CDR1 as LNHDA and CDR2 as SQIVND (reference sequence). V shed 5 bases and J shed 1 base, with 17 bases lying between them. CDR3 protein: CASSASSRKQNTEAFF. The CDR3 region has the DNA TGTGCCAGTAGTGCGTCGAGCAGGAAACAGAACACTGAAGCTTTCTTT. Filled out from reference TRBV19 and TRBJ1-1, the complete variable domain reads DGGITQSPKYLFRKEGQNVTLSCEQNLNHDAMYWYRQDPGQGLRLIYYSQIVNDFQKGDIAEGYSVSREKKESFPLTVTSAQKNPTAFYLCASSASSRKQNTEAFFGQGTRLTVV.

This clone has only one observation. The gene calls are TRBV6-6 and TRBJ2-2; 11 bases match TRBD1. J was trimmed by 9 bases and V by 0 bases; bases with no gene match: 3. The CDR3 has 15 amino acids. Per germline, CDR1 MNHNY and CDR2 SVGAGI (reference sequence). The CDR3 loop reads CASSYSLDRGRELFF. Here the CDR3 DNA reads TGTGCCAGCAGTTACTCACTGGACAGGGGGCGGGAGCTGTTTTTT.